The present T cell receptor beta chain was sequenced within a study of blood T cell repertoires in COVID-19. This clone appeared once. In the source study's methods: Amplification of reference gene primers was used by the study to estimate nucleated cell counts. Measured with immunoSEQ multiplex PCR; TCRdb has only the in-frame clones, and not every one. For V, J and clone size, that table is used; D and trimming come from the DNA. The data hold 150,000 to 200,000 clones, with roughly 87% observed a single time. The cohort comprised adults aged 18 to 89 years residing in around 25 US areas. Donors in Cohort 3 who had recovered were those with two negative PCRs, healthcare professional clearance, or resolution of their symptoms. The CDR3 extends over 16 amino acids. CDR1 is SGHNT and CDR2 is YENEEA in the germline V gene. The V segment lost 1 base and the J segment 9 bases; nucleotides outside the gene matches: 11.

This chain joins TRBV11-3 and TRBJ2-4; 8 nucleotides line up with TRBD2. Sequenced input: PBMCs or T cells enriched from blood (not recorded which). This TCR was sampled from a woman in her twenties or thirties who had recovered from COVID-19. CDR3 protein: CASSLAGGVNRGIQYF. The DNA for the CDR3 is TGTGCCAGCAGCTTAGCGGGAGGGGTTAATCGAGGCATTCAGTACTTC.